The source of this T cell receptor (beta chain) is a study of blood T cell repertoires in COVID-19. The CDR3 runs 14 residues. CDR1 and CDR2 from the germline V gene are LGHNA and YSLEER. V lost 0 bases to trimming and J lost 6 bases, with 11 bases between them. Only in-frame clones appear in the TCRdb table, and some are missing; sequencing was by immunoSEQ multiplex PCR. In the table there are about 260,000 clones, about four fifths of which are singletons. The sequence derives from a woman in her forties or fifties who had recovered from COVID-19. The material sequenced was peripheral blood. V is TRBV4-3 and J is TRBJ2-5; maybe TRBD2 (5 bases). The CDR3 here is CASSQEPGEKTQYF. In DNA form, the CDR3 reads TGCGCCAGCAGCCAAGAACCCGGGGAAAAGACCCAGTACTTC.